Below, one T cell receptor (beta chain) is given with its context. A much larger clonotype is one base distant, so this may be a read error. This specimen belongs to a study of blood T cell repertoires in COVID-19. Profiled with immunoSEQ multiplex PCR; TCRdb holds only in-frame clones, not every one. The profile shows about 240,000 clones, roughly 80% of them singletons. The CDR3 contains 13 residues. Germline V gives CDR1 SGHNT, CDR2 YENEEA. V was shortened by 5 bases and J by 3 bases, with 8 bases between the two germline ends. The sequence derives from a woman under 30 with acute or convalescent COVID-19. Sequencing input: peripheral blood. The rearrangement uses TRBV11-3 and TRBJ2-1; possible D gene TRBD2, 6 bases. Here the CDR3 reads CASSATSYNEQFF. The CDR3 nucleotides read TGTGCCAGCAGCGCGACTAGCTACAATGAGCAGTTCTTC.